These T cell receptor beta chains were read from a single sample in a study of shared clonotypes between healthy human individuals. Sequencing used immunoSEQ multiplex PCR; TCRdb keeps in-frame clones, though not all of them. The sample consists of a few hundred thousand clones, 95% to 98% of them appearing once. Sequencing was carried out using naive CD4+ T cells sorted from blood. These TCRs come from a woman aged 25 to 39 in good health. Both conserved end residues are part of each CDR3. A D gene is named only where the DNA matches it firmly. Not every row has a clone size; where given, it reads once, few, many or a size class.

v_gene	abundance	d_gene	j_gene	len	CDR3aa	CDR3nt
TRBV28	.	.	TRBJ1-2	12	CASTGDNYGYTF	TGTGCCAGCACGGGCGATAACTATGGCTACACCTTC
TRBV5-1	.	TRBD2	TRBJ2-2	17	CASSLGPSGQNTGELFF	TGCGCCAGCAGCTTGGGACCTAGCGGGCAGAACACCGGGGAGCTGTTTTTT
TRBV4-2	once	.	TRBJ1-4	14	CASSRLDGNEKLFF	TGTGCCAGCAGCCGCCTCGACGGGAATGAAAAACTGTTTTTT
TRBV28	.	.	TRBJ1-3	15	CASSWDPNGGNTIYF	TGTGCCAGCAGTTGGGACCCTAATGGCGGAAACACCATATATTTT
TRBV6-5	.	.	TRBJ1-3	15	CASSYRQGAGNTIYF	TGTGCCAGCAGTTACCGTCAAGGAGCTGGAAACACCATATATTTT
TRBV28	.	.	TRBJ1-1	14	CASSFVTRDTEAFF	TGTGCCAGCAGTTTCGTGACTCGGGACACTGAAGCTTTCTTT
TRBV28	.	TRBD2	TRBJ2-5	17	CASSGGVGLAGQETQYF	TGTGCCAGCAGTGGGGGTGTGGGGTTAGCGGGACAAGAGACCCAGTACTTC
TRBV21-1	.	.	TRBJ1-1	13	CASRACLGPEAFF	TGTGCCAGCAGGGCCTGCCTGGGACCTGAAGCTTTCTTT
TRBV5-4	.	.	TRBJ1-1	13	CASSRDKHTEAFF	TGTGCCAGCAGCAGGGACAAGCACACTGAAGCTTTCTTT
TRBV21-1	.	.	TRBJ1-2	14	CASSSDKTNYGYTF	TGTGCCAGCAGCTCCGACAAAACTAACTATGGCTACACCTTC
TRBV10-2	.	TRBD1	TRBJ2-7	18	CASSESGRATGLDYEQYF	TGCGCCAGCAGTGAGTCTGGTCGTGCGACAGGGCTTGACTACGAGCAGTACTTC
TRBV10-3	.	.	TRBJ1-3	16	CAISEFSSKSGNTIYF	TGTGCCATCAGTGAATTTTCCAGCAAATCTGGAAACACCATATATTTT
TRBV27	.	.	TRBJ1-1	13	CASSFRGSSEAFF	TGTGCCAGCAGTTTCAGGGGTTCTTCTGAAGCTTTCTTT
TRBV19	.	TRBD2	TRBJ2-1	14	CATALAGVRNEQFF	TGTGCCACCGCACTAGCGGGAGTGCGCAATGAGCAGTTCTTC
TRBV29-1	once	.	TRBJ1-1	12	CSVLRGKAEAFF	TGCAGCGTCCTGCGGGGGAAGGCTGAAGCTTTCTTT
TRBV5-1	.	TRBD1	TRBJ2-7	15	CASSAMTGASYEQYF	TGCGCCAGCAGCGCCATGACAGGGGCCTCCTACGAGCAGTACTTC
TRBV28	.	.	TRBJ2-7	14	CASTPFERTYEQYF	TGTGCCAGCACCCCGTTCGAGCGTACCTACGAGCAGTACTTC
TRBV6-6	.	.	TRBJ1-4	16	CASSSSPRGANEKLFF	TGTGCCAGCAGTTCATCCCCTAGGGGAGCTAATGAAAAACTGTTTTTT
TRBV28	.	TRBD1	TRBJ1-5	15	CASSSPTGGGQPQHF	TGTGCCAGCAGTTCCCCGACAGGGGGCGGCCAGCCCCAGCATTTT
TRBV4-1	.	TRBD2	TRBJ2-5	16	CASSQSGRAPWETQYF	TGCGCCAGCAGCCAAAGCGGGAGGGCCCCTTGGGAGACCCAGTACTTC
TRBV19	once	TRBD2	TRBJ2-1	20	CASSPQEGLAGQSSYNEQFF	TGTGCCAGTAGTCCTCAGGAGGGACTAGCGGGCCAGAGCTCCTACAATGAGCAGTTCTTC
TRBV5-4	once	.	TRBJ1-1	11	CASTMNTEAFF	TGTGCCAGCACTATGAACACTGAAGCTTTCTTT
TRBV5-1	once	TRBD2	TRBJ2-7	18	CASSSTLLAGGPLYEQYF	TGCGCCAGCAGCTCCACCCTTCTAGCGGGAGGGCCTTTATACGAGCAGTACTTC
TRBV5-8	.	.	TRBJ2-3	14	CASTVPGVADTQYF	TGTGCCAGCACCGTCCCGGGGGTAGCAGATACGCAGTATTTT
TRBV9	.	.	TRBJ2-3	12	CASSVVLDTQYF	TGTGCCAGCAGCGTAGTCTTAGATACGCAGTATTTT
TRBV6-5	.	.	TRBJ2-7	11	CASSYRHEQYF	TGTGCCAGCAGTTATAGGCACGAGCAGTACTTC
TRBV5-4	.	.	TRBJ2-2	13	CASSEPNTGELFF	TGTGCCAGCAGCGAACCAAACACCGGGGAGCTGTTTTTT
TRBV4-1	.	TRBD1	TRBJ1-4	14	CASSIDRGIEKLFF	TGCGCCAGCAGCATCGACAGGGGGATTGAAAAACTGTTTTTT
TRBV18	once	.	TRBJ2-1	15	CATKTAVGVGNEQFF	TGTGCCACCAAAACGGCCGTCGGGGTTGGGAATGAGCAGTTCTTC
TRBV19	.	TRBD1	TRBJ2-7	15	CASSSVATGVYEQYF	TGTGCCAGTAGTTCCGTCGCGACAGGGGTCTACGAGCAGTACTTC
TRBV5-1	.	.	TRBJ2-3	13	CASSLGLGDTQYF	TGCGCCAGCAGCTTGGGGCTCGGGGATACGCAGTATTTT
TRBV16	.	TRBD1	TRBJ1-2	14	CASSHTTGGSGYTF	TGTGCCAGCAGCCACACGACAGGGGGCAGTGGCTACACCTTC
TRBV6-5	.	.	TRBJ2-5	12	CASSFREGTQYF	TGTGCCAGCAGTTTCCGGGAAGGGACCCAGTACTTC
TRBV5-1	.	TRBD2	TRBJ2-1	17	CASSLGVGGSSYNEQFF	TGCGCCAGCAGCCTAGGGGTCGGCGGGAGCTCCTACAATGAGCAGTTCTTC
TRBV5-1	.	TRBD2	TRBJ2-1	15	CASSPAASGGGEQFF	TGCGCCAGCAGCCCGGCGGCTAGCGGGGGCGGTGAGCAGTTCTTC
TRBV18	.	TRBD1	TRBJ2-7	16	CASSALEGGFSYEQYF	TGTGCCAGCTCTGCACTAGAAGGGGGCTTCTCCTACGAGCAGTACTTC
TRBV27	.	.	TRBJ2-5	14	CASSFGGAKETQYF	TGTGCCAGCAGTTTTGGGGGGGCGAAAGAGACCCAGTACTTC
TRBV6-1	once	.	TRBJ1-5	13	CASRAGGNQPQHF	TGTGCCAGCAGGGCAGGAGGCAATCAGCCCCAGCATTTT
TRBV18	once	.	TRBJ2-7	15	CASSPLAGDFYEQYF	TGTGCCAGCTCACCACTCGCAGGCGATTTCTACGAGCAGTACTTC
TRBV6-1	.	.	TRBJ1-5	14	CASSEPSSNQPQHF	TGTGCCAGCAGTGAACCATCGAGCAATCAGCCCCAGCATTTT
TRBV15	.	.	TRBJ1-3	15	CATSRGPNSGNTIYF	TGTGCCACCAGCAGGGGACCGAACTCTGGAAACACCATATATTTT
TRBV9	.	TRBD2	TRBJ2-7	14	CASSVPGTSAEQYF	TGTGCCAGCAGCGTTCCCGGGACTAGCGCCGAGCAGTACTTC
TRBV19	.	TRBD2	TRBJ2-2	15	CASSIRGRSTGELFF	TGTGCCAGTAGTATCCGCGGGAGGAGCACCGGGGAGCTGTTTTTT
TRBV28	.	TRBD2	TRBJ2-7	16	CASSPRGLAGSYEQYF	TGTGCCAGCAGTCCCCGAGGACTAGCGGGATCCTACGAGCAGTACTTC
TRBV4-1	.	TRBD2	TRBJ2-3	16	CASSRTSGYSTDTQYF	TGCGCCAGCAGCCGGACTAGCGGATATAGCACAGATACGCAGTATTTT
TRBV5-1	.	TRBD2	TRBJ2-1	15	CASAASGTSYNEQFF	TGCGCCAGCGCAGCTAGCGGGACCTCCTACAATGAGCAGTTCTTC